This T cell receptor (beta chain) was captured by sequencing in a study of graft-versus-host responses after intestinal transplantation. Study background: Recipients obtained multivisceral, liver-intestinal, or isolated intestinal transplants. Notes on the study in general: Early post-transplant HvG declines tracked with peak circulating GvH clone levels. Analysis identified GvH clones in recipient marrow, with some appearing first in ileum or blood.

Investigators treated the graft tissue so that it released intraepithelial and lamina propria lymphocytes. Some clones are missing from TCRdb's copy, which holds only in-frame ones; the method was immunoSEQ multiplex PCR. The sample records fewer than 15,000 clones, roughly 70% being singletons. About this clone itself: Its antigen is not known.

The CDR3 covers 13 residues. CDR1 and CDR2 from the germline V gene are MNHNS and SASEGT. Trimming took off 5 bases at V and 4 bases at J, with 9 bases between the two ends. The chain couples TRBV6-1 to TRBJ1-5; perhaps TRBD1 as D (6 bases). Here the sequenced sample was ileum tissue, taken 700 to 800 days after intestinal transplantation. The source of this sequence is a human patient who received an intestinal transplant, so some T cells may come from the graft donor. For the CDR3, the DNA is TGTGCCAGCAGTTTAACAGGGAATCAGCCCCAGCATTTT. Translation gives CASSLTGNQPQHF.